The entry below describes one T cell receptor (beta chain). Its target is unknown. The study ran its PCR with 60 Vbeta and 13 Jbeta primers. Data came from immunoSEQ multiplex PCR; TCRdb stores just in-frame clones and leaves some out. The table includes roughly 120,000 clones, roughly four fifths detected once. The CDR3 has 13 amino acids. V lost 0 bases, J lost 8 bases, and 11 bases lay in between. Germline V gives CDR1 SGHRS, CDR2 YFSETQ. The data originate from a study of cytomegalovirus exposure and HLA in healthy donors. Whole-study findings and limits: Rare TCR sequences predominated, though certain public TCRs were found in many donors.

The material sequenced was PBMCs. This chain links TRBV5-1 with TRBJ1-2; TRBD1 might be the D (5 bases). The receptor's source is a woman between 18 and 29 years old in good health and CMV-seronegative. Here the CDR3 reads CASSLGDSRGYTF. The CDR3 nucleotides are TGCGCCAGCAGCTTGGGAGACAGCCGGGGCTACACCTTC.